The T cell receptor (beta chain) under discussion was sequenced for a study of CD8 T cells in ankylosing spondylitis. On this clonotype itself: Its matching antigen is unknown.

V lost 3 bases to trimming and J lost 0 bases; unmatched junction nucleotides: 7. Germline loops: CDR1 SQVTM, CDR2 ANQGSEA. The CDR3 spans 16 residues. A single record per CDR3 protein comes from TCRdb applying MiXCR to the 5' RACE reads. The sample yields a few hundred thousand distinct CDR3 sequences, approximately 20% seen once. The study's findings and limits: A TCR beta motif of under ten highly homologous variants appeared characteristic of ankylosing spondylitis blood. In reactive arthritis synovial fluid and blood, some motif variants had been reported before.

The chain couples TRBV29-1 to TRBJ2-5; 10 positions match TRBD2. The sequence came from a male donor with ankylosing spondylitis or in good health (not recorded which). Sequencing used blood, either unsorted or a sorted T cell fraction (not recorded which). CDR3 bases: TGCAGCGTTGACGGCCTACTAGCGGGGAACCAAGAGACCCAGTACTTC. Translation gives CSVDGLLAGNQETQYF.